The clone carrying this TCR beta chain was detected a few times. Its antigen remains unidentified. This entry belongs to a study of CD8 T cells in ankylosing spondylitis. TCR beta libraries were made by quantitative 5'-RACE with molecular barcodes. TCRdb passed the 5' RACE reads through MiXCR, listing each CDR3 protein once. The sample lists approximately 260,000 distinct CDR3 sequences, over 15% occurring once. Study-level points and caveats: Reportedly, disease-linked clones are significantly enriched in ankylosing spondylitis patients' matched synovial fluid. Some of these motif variants have turned up before, in reports on reactive arthritis synovial fluid and blood.

J gave up 7 bases and V 2 bases, and 15 bases lay outside the gene matches. CDR1 is LGHNA and CDR2 is YSLEER in the germline V gene. The CDR3 loop spans 19 amino acids. The sequenced sample consisted of blood, either unsorted or a sorted T cell fraction (not recorded which). The rearrangement joins TRBV4-3 to TRBJ2-1; 12 bases are shared with TRBD2. This clonotype originated in a male donor with ankylosing spondylitis or in good health (not recorded which). CDR3 sequence (DNA): TGCGCCAGCAGCCAATTCGCAGGGGAGAGACTAGCGGGAGTTAATGAGCAGTTCTTC. It yields the protein CASSQFAGERLAGVNEQFF.